The rows below give T cell receptor beta chains drawn from one sample of a study of control samples from healthy donors and cancer patients. The data were produced by immunoSEQ multiplex PCR, yet TCRdb's version contains in-frame clones alone and is incomplete. This table has about 160,000 clones, nearly 96% appearing once. The specimen was blood. The receptors come from a woman aged 25-40 years in good health. The CDR3 runs from the conserved cysteine through the conserved F or W. Each record gives: V gene, clone size, D gene, J gene, CDR3 protein, CDR3 DNA. D genes are given only for firm matches. Where a row states a size, it is once, few, many or the class of an expanded clone; other rows omit it.

v_gene: TRBV7-6
abundance: .
d_gene: TRBD2
j_gene: TRBJ2-2
CDR3aa: CASSLLAGGLGTGELFF
CDR3nt: TGTGCCAGCAGCTTACTAGCGGGAGGGCTTGGCACCGGGGAGCTGTTTTTT

v_gene: TRBV6-1
abundance: .
d_gene: .
j_gene: TRBJ1-2
CDR3aa: CASSEGVRGYTF
CDR3nt: TGTGCCAGCAGTGAGGGGGTTAGGGGCTACACCTTC

v_gene: TRBV6-5
abundance: .
d_gene: .
j_gene: TRBJ1-3
CDR3aa: CASSYGEGIGNTIYF
CDR3nt: TGTGCCAGCAGTTACGGGGAGGGGATTGGAAACACCATATATTTT

v_gene: TRBV7-9
abundance: once
d_gene: .
j_gene: TRBJ1-4
CDR3aa: CASSSSTTLTGVF
CDR3nt: TGTGCCAGCAGCTCTAGTACAACCCTCACCGGGGTTTTT

v_gene: TRBV12-3/TRBV12-4
abundance: .
d_gene: .
j_gene: TRBJ2-3
CDR3aa: CASRSDRTDTQYF
CDR3nt: TGTGCCAGCAGGAGTGACAGGACAGATACGCAGTATTTT

v_gene: TRBV27
abundance: .
d_gene: .
j_gene: TRBJ1-2
CDR3aa: CASSPRLATGAPFYTF
CDR3nt: TGTGCCAGCAGTCCCCGCCTTGCCACAGGCGCTCCCTTCTACACCTTC

v_gene: TRBV28
abundance: .
d_gene: TRBD1
j_gene: TRBJ2-2
CDR3aa: CASSFDRGPAGELFF
CDR3nt: TGTGCCAGCAGTTTCGACAGGGGGCCGGCCGGGGAGCTGTTTTTT

v_gene: TRBV19
abundance: .
d_gene: .
j_gene: TRBJ2-4
CDR3aa: CASSIQGQGKNIQYF
CDR3nt: TGTGCCAGTAGTATACAGGGGCAGGGCAAAAACATTCAGTACTTC

v_gene: TRBV30
abundance: .
d_gene: .
j_gene: TRBJ2-1
CDR3aa: CAWSLSSWGEQFF
CDR3nt: TGTGCCTGGTCTCTATCCTCATGGGGTGAGCAGTTCTTC

v_gene: TRBV6-5
abundance: .
d_gene: .
j_gene: TRBJ2-2
CDR3aa: CASSYSVAGELFF
CDR3nt: TGTGCCAGCAGTTACAGTGTGGCCGGGGAGCTGTTTTTT

v_gene: TRBV7-9
abundance: .
d_gene: TRBD1
j_gene: TRBJ2-7
CDR3aa: CASTSTGTYEQYF
CDR3nt: TGTGCCAGCACCTCGACAGGGACGTACGAGCAGTACTTC

v_gene: TRBV19
abundance: .
d_gene: TRBD1
j_gene: TRBJ2-5
CDR3aa: CASSRDRGPGETQYF
CDR3nt: TGTGCCAGTAGCAGGGACAGGGGCCCAGGAGAGACCCAGTACTTC

v_gene: TRBV9
abundance: .
d_gene: .
j_gene: TRBJ1-2
CDR3aa: CASSEGGTGGGYTF
CDR3nt: TGTGCCAGCAGCGAAGGGGGTACCGGGGGTGGCTACACCTTC

v_gene: TRBV6-5
abundance: .
d_gene: .
j_gene: TRBJ1-1
CDR3aa: CASSYGTTGNTEAFF
CDR3nt: TGTGCCAGCAGTTACGGCACGACGGGGAACACTGAAGCTTTCTTT